The entry below gives a single TCR beta chain sequence along with its context. The antigen is not known. Losses at the gene ends were 4 bases for V and 7 bases for J; bases not matched to a gene: 9. CDR1 is SGHRS and CDR2 is YFSETQ in the germline V gene. The CDR3 consists of 14 residues. These data originate in a study of T cell responses to AZD1222 COVID-19 vaccine. Study-level findings and limits: Epitopes outside B.1.351 and B.1.1.7 mutated regions reportedly drew nearly half of spike TCRs. Donors in the cohort were predominantly white British and more often female, and clonal diversity was possibly underestimated. At baseline, seropositivity was found in only 5 to 7 AZD1222 recipients.

This table comes from immunoSEQ multiplex PCR, and its TCRdb copy is limited to in-frame clones, with some not included. Of under 150,000 clones in the sample, roughly 93% were seen once. Sequencing used peripheral blood, obtained 28 days after the second AZD1222 dose. The clonotype comes from an adult who received the AZD1222 COVID-19 vaccine. The chain recombines TRBV5-1 with TRBJ1-1; 8 bases are shared with TRBD1. The CDR3 here is CASSQDRGALEAFF. The CDR3 DNA is TGCGCCAGCAGCCAAGACAGGGGAGCGCTTGAAGCTTTCTTT.